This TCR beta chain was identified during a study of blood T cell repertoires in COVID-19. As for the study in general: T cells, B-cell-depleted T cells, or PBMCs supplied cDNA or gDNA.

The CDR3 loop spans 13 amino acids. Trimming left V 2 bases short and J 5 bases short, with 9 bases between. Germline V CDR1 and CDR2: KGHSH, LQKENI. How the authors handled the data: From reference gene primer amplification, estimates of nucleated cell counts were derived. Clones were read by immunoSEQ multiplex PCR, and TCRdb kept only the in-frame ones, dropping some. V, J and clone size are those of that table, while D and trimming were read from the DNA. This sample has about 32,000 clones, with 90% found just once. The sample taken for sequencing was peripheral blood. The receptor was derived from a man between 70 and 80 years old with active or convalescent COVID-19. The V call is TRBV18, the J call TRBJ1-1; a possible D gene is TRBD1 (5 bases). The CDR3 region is CASSPARETEAFF. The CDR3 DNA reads TGTGCCAGCTCACCAGCCAGGGAAACTGAAGCTTTCTTT.